This TCR beta chain was obtained from a study of cytomegalovirus exposure and HLA in healthy donors (dated by TCRdb to 2016 to 2017). General notes on the study: According to an earlier analysis of around 600 of the donors, roughly 180 million T cells yielded roughly 110 million unique TCR beta sequences and around 300 Gb of sequence data. The T cell repertoires of 666 subjects were profiled by immunosequencing and related to cytomegalovirus serostatus. Typing coverage varied by locus: roughly 620-640 donors for A, B, C, DRB1 and DQB1; roughly 520 for DQA1; approximately 610 for DPA1; 450 to 480 for DPB1. A later analysis re-examined previously published TCR beta repertoires from roughly 650 donors and added high-resolution HLA genotyping to investigate patterns of TCR occurrence. Roughly five DR-DQ haplotypes were handled as single units for association and clustering, since linkage in the cohort was strong. Along with the roughly 710-subject first cohort, a separate validation cohort of some 130 different subjects was used. The genetic ancestry cluster associated with self-reported Caucasian donors included around 76% of the 398 genotyped donors. To decide whether each TCR beta V gene segment behaved as functional or pseudogenic, an earlier analysis of fewer than 750 of the donors relied on high-throughput TCR beta sequencing. Rather than using new phenotypic data, the later analysis identified candidate immune exposures from TCR beta sequences and from how often those sequences occurred across donors. On average, 235,054 unique TCR beta nucleotide sequences were sequenced per donor among about 400 genotyped donors of the cohort, with roughly a sixth of those sequences being non-productive. The study aimed to test whether signatures of past pathogen exposure could be identified by cataloging public T cell receptors. HLA typing covered class I and class II loci at four-digit resolution. Donor age, sex, ethnicity and CMV serostatus were compiled alongside the repertoire data. In a later genetic analysis, genome-wide SNP genotypes for about three fifths of the roughly 670 donors were used, and that subset was treated as a discovery cohort. High-throughput TCR immunosequencing, statistical association of individual TCRs with disease status, and machine learning were combined to predict cytomegalovirus infection status. All discovery cohort repertoires had been generated using a single sequencing platform. An early release covering about 600 HLA-typed donors comprised approximately 300 gigabases of sequencing data and roughly 86 million unique TCR sequences. Results the study describes overall, beyond this receptor: Seventeen rarely observed V segments, including chromosome 9 orphons, were excluded from the earlier analysis of some 590 of the donors because counts were too low. Strong co-occurrence of HLA alleles, especially DR and DQ, made assigning TCR associations to individual alleles difficult. Roughly uniform sequencing depth across donors was assumed in presence/absence analyses, although this assumption may not hold. According to a later analysis, most CMV-associated TCR beta chains appeared to be HLA-restricted, and the HLA associations seemed to be driven largely by CMV exposure. Across donors, most TCR sequences were observed very rarely, whereas some public TCRs were present in many individuals. A later genetic analysis reported fewer N-insertions in productive TCRs among donors in an Asian-associated ancestry cluster than the roughly 650-donor mean. In this cohort, only TCR beta chains were sequenced, and detectable features were limited by the absence of alpha or paired-chain data. According to the authors, the approach could potentially be generalized to other disease states and immunological phenotypes. A further reported finding was that TCR beta sequences accurately predicted the HLA-A and HLA-B alleles for most subjects in the first cohort. Specific HLA alleles were associated with around 18,000 TCR beta sequences at a false discovery rate of 0.05 in a later analysis. The classifier was reported to diagnose cytomegalovirus status with high specificity and sensitivity in both the original and validation cohorts. A total of fewer than 200 TCR beta chains were listed by the study as associated with cytomegalovirus. In an earlier analysis of about 550 of the donors, most TCR beta V segments were observed in productive rearrangements about 90% or about 30% of the time, broadly matching IMGT annotations. In a later analysis, HLA-associated TCR beta chains showed more clonal expansion and lower generation probabilities than non-associated chains that were equally common. Some IMGT-functional V segments, including TRBV6-2 and TRBV6-3, could not be distinguished by the 87-base-pair reads and were therefore excluded. According to a later analysis, TCR association rates differed among HLA loci, with DRB1 alleles showing the most associated TCRs and HLA-C alleles showing the fewest. Linkage disequilibrium might explain the correlated functional status among segregating V segments, but an unknown experimental factor could not be ruled out. For the cohort, immune exposure information was limited to CMV serostatus. A cluster of highly shared sequence variants was judged likely to represent a technical artifact of the sequencing pipeline. A later analysis reported that several top co-occurrence clusters appeared linked to parvovirus B19, influenza, CMV and Epstein-Barr virus. Three of the identified cytomegalovirus-associated TCR beta chains were confirmed in vitro to be specific for cytomegalovirus antigens. A later genetic analysis associated a missense DCLRE1C variant with V-gene and J-gene trimming of TCR beta chains, and an independent cohort replicated the association. Because HLA typing was missing for some donors at each locus, association tests included only the typed subset.

To prepare the library, the immunoSEQ multiplex PCR assay was applied. A mixture of 60 forward primers for TCR Vbeta segments and 13 reverse primers for TCR Jbeta segments was used in the multiplex PCR. The CDR3 region of rearranged TCR beta genes was amplified from genomic DNA by a multiplex PCR assay. Amplified TCR beta libraries were sequenced as 87-base-pair reads on the Illumina HiSeq System. On the authors' methods: Across the 640 or so repertoires, a later analysis counted roughly 84 million unique TCR beta chains, approximately 10 million of which were shared by at least two donors. Raw reads were error-corrected and collapsed into unique sequences with a nearest-neighbor algorithm that merged closely related sequences to remove PCR and sequencing errors. Alignment of CDR3 sequences to IMGT reference sequences was used to assign V, D and J gene segments. For a sequence to be retained, a match of at least six nucleotides to both a V gene segment and a J gene segment was required. Rearrangements were classified as productive when the CDR3 lacked stop codons and remained in frame with V and J, and all other rearrangements were classified as non-productive. CDR3 was defined according to IMGT convention as the region running from the second conserved V-encoded cysteine to the conserved J-encoded phenylalanine. In an earlier analysis of around 600 of the donors, sequences lacking an unambiguous match to a single V gene segment were excluded. An earlier analysis of approximately 590 of the donors called V segments functional above 56.7% productive rearrangements and segregating when the between-donor standard deviation exceeded 5%. A statistical classification framework was developed to diagnose cytomegalovirus status using the catalog of TCR beta chain sequences. In a later analysis, V and J genes were assigned by comparing TCR nucleotide sequences against IMGT/GENE-DB human TR gene sequences. The TCRdist pipeline was used in a later analysis to assign CDR3 sequences and most-parsimonious VDJ recombination scenarios. In a later analysis, each TCR beta chain was defined by its CDR3 amino acid sequence together with its V-gene family, and reads without a unique V-gene family were excluded. To address suspected cross-contamination and a sequencing artifact, a later analysis removed roughly 640 highly shared, low-generation-probability nucleotide sequences. In a later analysis, a clonal expansion index was calculated for each public chain from normalized within-repertoire ranks of inferred template counts. In a later analysis, generation probabilities were computed with a VDJ recombination model fitted to out-of-frame rearrangements, and the resulting probabilities were checked against IGoR. In a later analysis, hypergeometric tests were used to score TCR-TCR, TCR-HLA and TCR-CMV co-occurrence, with a repertoire-size bias correction applied to TCR pairs. In a later analysis, false discovery rates were estimated by permuting HLA or CMV assignments 20 times. A later analysis grouped co-occurring TCRs with DBSCAN, adding TCRdist sequence similarity when clustering within HLA-allele-positive subsets. For co-occurrence clustering, repertoires with fewer than 30,000 or more than 120,000 public chains were excluded, along with five repertoires with anomalous nucleotide sharing. TCRdb's version of the immuneACCESS table is confined to in-frame rearrangements and falls short of the full clone set. An unresolved V gene accounts for under half of the shortfall where checked; the remainder is of unknown origin. The V and J calls and clone size are taken from that table; D and trimming were inferred from the DNA. The sample table records some 140,000 clones; approximately 74% of these occur just once. Around 1.9% of the sample comes from the top ten.

Relative to germline, V is 7 bases shorter and J is 3 bases shorter, with 10 bases between their ends. Per the germline V gene (reference sequence), MNHNY is the CDR1 and SVGAGI is the CDR2. Spanning cysteine to phenylalanine, the CDR3 consists of 12 amino acids. Here the CDR3 DNA is all that survives: 36 bases in frame from base 1. Points on this clone: This clone's antigen is unknown. No base quality information exists; no much larger clone differs at one position.

The cohort comprised several hundred healthy bone marrow donors. At the time of sampling, all cohort members were nominally healthy, though unrecorded immune exposures were likely present. The donor tested CMV seronegative, placing the donor among the 300 to 400 seronegative members of the cohort. A peripheral blood sample was collected from each donor, and TCR beta sequencing was performed on peripheral blood mononuclear cells. Genomic DNA extraction from the blood cell samples was performed with the Qiagen DNeasy Blood Extraction Kit. The sequenced sample consisted of PBMCs. The source of this sequence is a young man in good health and CMV-seronegative. Recombination connected TRBV6-6 to TRBJ2-7, with no confidently assigned D gene. Read as DNA, the sequence is TGTGCCAGCACCAACAGCCTCTACGAGCAGTACTTC. Its amino acids are CASTNSLYEQYF.